This T cell receptor (beta chain) was found in a study of CD8 T cells in ankylosing spondylitis. In the case of this clonotype: No antigen is known for it.

The CDR3 is made up of 14 amino acids. The V gene's germline CDR1 is SGHVS and CDR2 FNYEAQ. V shed 5 bases, J shed 7 bases, and the junction held 8 bases outside the gene matches. The authors made TCR beta libraries by quantitative 5'-RACE with molecular barcodes. TCRdb analysed the 5' RACE reads with MiXCR anew, one entry per CDR3 protein. The sample includes roughly 700,000 distinct CDR3 sequences, 15% to 20% of them seen just once. Study-wide findings and caveats: Reportedly, matched ankylosing spondylitis synovial fluid was significantly enriched for disease-linked clones. Ankylosing spondylitis blood seemed to carry a telltale TCR beta motif made of eight or nine highly homologous variants.

The sample consisted of blood, either unsorted or a sorted T cell fraction (not recorded which). This chain links TRBV7-6 with TRBJ2-1, with 7 bases lining up with TRBD2. This TCR derives from a male donor with ankylosing spondylitis. The chain's CDR3 is CASSRSGTLNEQFF. CDR3 DNA sequence: TGTGCCAGCAGCCGAAGCGGGACCCTTAATGAGCAGTTCTTC. The whole variable domain, filled in from reference TRBV7-6 and TRBJ2-1, reads GAGVSQSPRYKVTKRGQDVALRCDPISGHVSLYWYRQALGQGPEFLTYFNYEAQQDKSGLPNDRFSAERPEGSISTLTIQRTEQRDSAMYRCASSRSGTLNEQFFGPGTRLTVL.